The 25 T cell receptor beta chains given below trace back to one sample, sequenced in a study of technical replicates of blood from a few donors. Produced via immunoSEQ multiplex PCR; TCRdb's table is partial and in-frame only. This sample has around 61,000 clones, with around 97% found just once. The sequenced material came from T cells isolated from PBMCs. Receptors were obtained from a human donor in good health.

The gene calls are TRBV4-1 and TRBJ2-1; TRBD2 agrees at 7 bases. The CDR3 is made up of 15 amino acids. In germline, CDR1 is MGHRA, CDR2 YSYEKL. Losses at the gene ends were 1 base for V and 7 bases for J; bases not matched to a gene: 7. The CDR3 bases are TGCGCCAGCAGCCAAGTCGCGGGAGAATGGAATGAGCAGTTCTTC. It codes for CASSQVAGEWNEQFF.

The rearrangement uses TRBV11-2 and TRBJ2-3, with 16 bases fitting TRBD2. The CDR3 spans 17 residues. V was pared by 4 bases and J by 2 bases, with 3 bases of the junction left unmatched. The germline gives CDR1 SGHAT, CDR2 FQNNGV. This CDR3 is CASSWGLAGGPTDTQYF. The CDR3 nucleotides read TGTGCCAGCAGCTGGGGACTAGCGGGAGGGCCCACAGATACGCAGTATTTT. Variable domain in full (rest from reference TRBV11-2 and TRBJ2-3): EAGVAQSPRYKIIEKRQSVAFWCNPISGHATLYWYQQILGQGPKLLIQFQNNGVVDDSQLPKDRFSAERLKGVDSTLKIQPAKLEDSAVYLCASSWGLAGGPTDTQYFGPGTRLTVL.

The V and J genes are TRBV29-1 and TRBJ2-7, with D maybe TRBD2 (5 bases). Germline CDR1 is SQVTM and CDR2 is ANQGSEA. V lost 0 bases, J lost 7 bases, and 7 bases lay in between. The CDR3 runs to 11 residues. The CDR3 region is CSVEDGGEQYF. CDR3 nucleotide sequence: TGCAGCGTTGAAGATGGAGGAGAGCAGTACTTC.

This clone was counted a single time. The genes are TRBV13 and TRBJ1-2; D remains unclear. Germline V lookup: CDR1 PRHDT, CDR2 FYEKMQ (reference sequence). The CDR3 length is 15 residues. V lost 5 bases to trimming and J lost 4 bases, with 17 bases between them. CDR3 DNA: TGTGCCAGCAGCCCGGCGGATGGTCCGGGCTATGGCTACACCTTC. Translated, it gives CASSPADGPGYGYTF.

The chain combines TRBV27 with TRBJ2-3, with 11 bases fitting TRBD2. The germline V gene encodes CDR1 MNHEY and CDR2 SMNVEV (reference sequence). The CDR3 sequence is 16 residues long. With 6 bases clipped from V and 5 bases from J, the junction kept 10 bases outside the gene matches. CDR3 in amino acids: CASRSSGGRWIDTQYF. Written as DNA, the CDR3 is TGTGCCAGCAGATCTAGCGGGGGGAGGTGGATAGATACGCAGTATTTT.

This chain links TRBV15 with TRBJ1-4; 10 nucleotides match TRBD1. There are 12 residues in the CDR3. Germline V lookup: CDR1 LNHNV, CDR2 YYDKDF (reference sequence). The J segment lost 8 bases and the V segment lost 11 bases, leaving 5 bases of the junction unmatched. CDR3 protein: CASGTGEEKLFF. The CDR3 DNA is TGTGCCTCTGGGACAGGGGAGGAAAAACTGTTTTTT.

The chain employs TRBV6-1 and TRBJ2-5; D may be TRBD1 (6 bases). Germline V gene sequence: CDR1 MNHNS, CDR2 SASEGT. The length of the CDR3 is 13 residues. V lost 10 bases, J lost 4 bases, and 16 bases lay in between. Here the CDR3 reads CAINRVGRETQYF. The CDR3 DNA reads TGTGCCATTAACAGGGTGGGGAGAGAGACCCAGTACTTC.

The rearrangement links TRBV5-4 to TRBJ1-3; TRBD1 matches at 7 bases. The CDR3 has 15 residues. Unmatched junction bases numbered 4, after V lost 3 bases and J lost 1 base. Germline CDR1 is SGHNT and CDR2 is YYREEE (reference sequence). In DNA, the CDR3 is TGTGCCAGCAGCTCAGACAGGGTTTCTGGAAACACCATATATTTT. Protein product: CASSSDRVSGNTIYF.

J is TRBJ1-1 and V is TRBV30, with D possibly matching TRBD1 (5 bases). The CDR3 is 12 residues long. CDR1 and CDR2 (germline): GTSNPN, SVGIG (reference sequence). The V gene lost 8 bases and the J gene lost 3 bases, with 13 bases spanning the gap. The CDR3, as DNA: TGTGCCGATATCAGGGAGGACACTGAAGCTTTCTTT. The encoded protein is CADIREDTEAFF.

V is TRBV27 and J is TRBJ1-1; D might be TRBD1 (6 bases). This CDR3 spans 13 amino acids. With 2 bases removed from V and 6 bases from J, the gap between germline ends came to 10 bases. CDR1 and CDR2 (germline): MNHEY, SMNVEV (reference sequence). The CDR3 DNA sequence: TGTGCCAGCAGTTTACTAGGACAGTCTGAAGCTTTCTTT. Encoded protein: CASSLLGQSEAFF.

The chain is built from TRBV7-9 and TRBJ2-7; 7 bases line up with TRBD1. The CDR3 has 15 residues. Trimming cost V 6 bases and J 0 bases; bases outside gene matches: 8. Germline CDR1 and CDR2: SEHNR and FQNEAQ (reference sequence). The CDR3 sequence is CASSSDRVPSYEQYF. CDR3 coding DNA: TGTGCCAGCAGTTCTGACAGGGTTCCCTCCTACGAGCAGTACTTC.

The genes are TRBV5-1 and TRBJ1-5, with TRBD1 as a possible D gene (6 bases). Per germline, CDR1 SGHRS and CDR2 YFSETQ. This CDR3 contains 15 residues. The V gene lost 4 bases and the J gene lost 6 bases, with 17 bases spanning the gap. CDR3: CASSPSGGAAQPQHF. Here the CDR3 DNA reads TGCGCCAGCAGCCCCTCCGGGGGGGCAGCTCAGCCCCAGCATTTT.

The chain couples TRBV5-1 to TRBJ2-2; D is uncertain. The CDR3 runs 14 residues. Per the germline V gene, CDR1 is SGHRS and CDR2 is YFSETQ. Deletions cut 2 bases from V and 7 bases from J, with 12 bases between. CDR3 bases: TGCGCCAGCAGCTTATTCGAGTATGTCGGGGAGCTGTTTTTT. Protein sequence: CASSLFEYVGELFF.

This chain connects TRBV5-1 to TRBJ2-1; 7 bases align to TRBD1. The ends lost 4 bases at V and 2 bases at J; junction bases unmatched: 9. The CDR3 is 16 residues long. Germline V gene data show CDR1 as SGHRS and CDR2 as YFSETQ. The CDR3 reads CASSDDGQVTYNEQFF. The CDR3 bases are TGCGCCAGCAGCGACGATGGACAGGTAACCTACAATGAGCAGTTCTTC.

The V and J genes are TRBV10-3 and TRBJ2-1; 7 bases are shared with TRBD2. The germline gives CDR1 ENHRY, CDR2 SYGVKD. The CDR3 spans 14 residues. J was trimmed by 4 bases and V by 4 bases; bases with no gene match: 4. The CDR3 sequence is CAISASGEYNEQFF. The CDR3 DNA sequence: TGTGCCATCAGTGCCAGCGGGGAATACAATGAGCAGTTCTTC.

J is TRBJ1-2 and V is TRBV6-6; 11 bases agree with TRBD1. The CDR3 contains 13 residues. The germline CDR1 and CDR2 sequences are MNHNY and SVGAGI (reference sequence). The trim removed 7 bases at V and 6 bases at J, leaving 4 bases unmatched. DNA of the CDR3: TGTGCCAGCACTCGGGACAGGGGGGATGGCTACACCTTC. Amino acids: CASTRDRGDGYTF.

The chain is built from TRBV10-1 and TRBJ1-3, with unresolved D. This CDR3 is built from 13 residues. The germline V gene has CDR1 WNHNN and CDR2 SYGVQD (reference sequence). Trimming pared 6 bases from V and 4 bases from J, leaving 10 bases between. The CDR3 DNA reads TGCGCCAGCAGCCACCACCAGGGAAACACCATATATTTT. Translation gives CASSHHQGNTIYF.

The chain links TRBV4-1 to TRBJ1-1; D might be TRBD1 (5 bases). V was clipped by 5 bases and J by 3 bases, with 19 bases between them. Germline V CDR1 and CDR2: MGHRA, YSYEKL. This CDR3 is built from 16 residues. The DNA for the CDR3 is TGCGCCAGCAGCGAGGGGACTCTCGGGCGGGACACTGAAGCTTTCTTT. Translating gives CASSEGTLGRDTEAFF.

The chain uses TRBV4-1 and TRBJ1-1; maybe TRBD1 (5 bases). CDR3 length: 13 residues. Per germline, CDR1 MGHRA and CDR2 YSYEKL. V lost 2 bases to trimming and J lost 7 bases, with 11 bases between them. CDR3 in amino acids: CASSQTHRFEAFF. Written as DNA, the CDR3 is TGCGCCAGCAGCCAAACGCACAGGTTTGAAGCTTTCTTT.

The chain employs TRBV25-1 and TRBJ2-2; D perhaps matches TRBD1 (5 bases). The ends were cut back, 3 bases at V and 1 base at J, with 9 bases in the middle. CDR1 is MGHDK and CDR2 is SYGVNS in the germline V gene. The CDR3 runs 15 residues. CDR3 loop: CASSDLRVNTGELFF. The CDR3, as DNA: TGTGCCAGCAGTGACCTCAGGGTGAACACCGGGGAGCTGTTTTTT.

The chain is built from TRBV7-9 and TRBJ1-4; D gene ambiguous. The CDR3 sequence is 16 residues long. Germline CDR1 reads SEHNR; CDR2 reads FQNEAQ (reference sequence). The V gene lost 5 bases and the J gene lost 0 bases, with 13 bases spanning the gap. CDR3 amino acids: CASSQTTGATNEKLFF. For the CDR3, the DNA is TGTGCCAGCAGCCAAACGACCGGGGCAACTAATGAAAAACTGTTTTTT.

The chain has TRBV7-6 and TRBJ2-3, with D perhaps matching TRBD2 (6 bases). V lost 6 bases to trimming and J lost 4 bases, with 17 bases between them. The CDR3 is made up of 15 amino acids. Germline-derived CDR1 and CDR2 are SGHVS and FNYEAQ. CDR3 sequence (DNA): TGTGCCAGCAGGCGGTCCGGATCGGGGGCAGATACGCAGTATTTT. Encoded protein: CASRRSGSGADTQYF.

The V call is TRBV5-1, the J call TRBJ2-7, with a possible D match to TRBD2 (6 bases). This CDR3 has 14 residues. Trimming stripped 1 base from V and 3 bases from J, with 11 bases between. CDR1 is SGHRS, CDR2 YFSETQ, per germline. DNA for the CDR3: TGCGCCAGCAGCTTGCGGGGACTCATCTACGAGCAGTACTTC. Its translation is CASSLRGLIYEQYF.

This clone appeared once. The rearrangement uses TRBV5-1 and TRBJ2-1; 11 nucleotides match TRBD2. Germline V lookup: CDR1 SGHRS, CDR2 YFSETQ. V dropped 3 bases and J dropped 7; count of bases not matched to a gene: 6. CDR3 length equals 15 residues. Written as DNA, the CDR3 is TGCGCCAGCAGCTCCGGGACTAGCGGAAGTAATGAGCAGTTCTTC. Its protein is CASSSGTSGSNEQFF.

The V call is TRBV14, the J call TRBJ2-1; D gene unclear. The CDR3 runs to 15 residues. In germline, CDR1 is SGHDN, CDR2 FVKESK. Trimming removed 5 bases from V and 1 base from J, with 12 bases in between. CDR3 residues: CASSWAWSSYNEQFF. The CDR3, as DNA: TGTGCCAGCAGCTGGGCTTGGTCTTCCTACAATGAGCAGTTCTTC.